The 27 T cell receptor beta chains in this list originate from one sample, sequenced in a study of shared clonotypes between healthy human individuals. Profiling relied on immunoSEQ multiplex PCR, and the TCRdb table lists in-frame clones only, not all of them. The sample lists about 2.1 million clones; 93% were seen once. Terminally differentiated effector memory CD45RA+ cells were excluded from the naive CD8 cells, which were CD45RO-negative and positively selected for CCR7. The specimen was naive CD8+ T cells from PBMCs. The source is a man younger than 30 in good health. Some clones in this sample may be carry-over from other donors' samples.

The chain has TRBV27 and TRBJ1-5; unclear D gene. Germline lookup yields CDR1 MNHEY and CDR2 SMNVEV (reference sequence). V lost 6 bases, J lost 2 bases, and 14 bases lay in between. The CDR3 extends over 15 amino acids. CDR3 sequence (DNA): TGTGCCAGCAGCGTCGCGGGGTGGGGCAATCAGCCCCAGCATTTT. It translates to CASSVAGWGNQPQHF.

V usage is TRBV5-1 and J usage is TRBJ2-3; TRBD1 agrees at 7 bases. J lost 4 bases, V lost 0 bases, and 11 bases had no gene match. Germline assignment: CDR1 SGHRS and CDR2 YFSETQ. This CDR3 has 17 amino acids. CDR3 nucleotides: TGCGCCAGCAGCTTGGAGCCGGGACAGATCGGATCAGATACGCAGTATTTT. This codes for CASSLEPGQIGSDTQYF.

This sequence joins TRBV4-1 and TRBJ1-5; 7 bases are shared with TRBD1. The CDR3 totals 17 residues. V was clipped by 0 bases and J by 0 bases; unmatched bases: 5. Germline V CDR1 and CDR2: MGHRA, YSYEKL. CDR3 in amino acids: CASSQDQGDYSNQPQHF. In nucleotides, the CDR3 is TGCGCCAGCAGCCAAGACCAGGGGGATTATAGCAATCAGCCCCAGCATTTT.

This clone was seen only a few times. The V call is TRBV28, the J call TRBJ1-5; D remains ambiguous. Looked up from germline, CDR1 is MDHEN and CDR2 is SYDVKM. V was shortened by 7 bases and J by 0 bases, with 10 bases between the two germline ends. The CDR3 covers 14 residues. The CDR3 nucleotides read TGTGCCAGCATGGAAGGAACTAGCAATCAGCCCCAGCATTTT. Protein product: CASMEGTSNQPQHF.

Points on this clone: The sample has other DNA sequences that encode this CDR3 too. The chain employs TRBV27 and TRBJ2-7; D might be TRBD1 (6 bases). The CDR3 has 14 amino acids. The V and J ends lost 3 bases and 3 bases respectively, with 12 bases between them. Germline assignment: CDR1 MNHEY and CDR2 SMNVEV (reference sequence). CDR3 in DNA: TGTGCCAGCAGTTTCCAAGGGGGAATCTACGAGCAGTACTTC. Residues: CASSFQGGIYEQYF.

The chain joins TRBV7-6 to TRBJ2-3, with 8 bases lining up with TRBD2. The junction had 2 bases not matched to a gene; V was cut back by 4 bases and J by 2 bases. The CDR3 spans 14 residues. CDR1 SGHVS and CDR2 FNYEAQ come from the germline V gene. This chain's CDR3 is CASSSLAATDTQYF. In DNA form, the CDR3 reads TGTGCCAGCAGCTCACTAGCGGCCACAGATACGCAGTATTTT.

The V gene is TRBV5-6, the J gene TRBJ2-5, with D maybe TRBD1 (5 bases). The CDR3 consists of 14 residues. Germline V lookup: CDR1 SGHDT, CDR2 YYEEEE. The germline V and J ends were trimmed by 1 base and 4 bases, with 11 bases remaining between them. As DNA, the CDR3 is TGTGCCAGCAGCTTGCTCGACAGAGGAGAGACCCAGTACTTC. It specifies CASSLLDRGETQYF.

V gene TRBV27 combines with J gene TRBJ2-5; 10 bases line up with TRBD2. The CDR3 is 14 amino acids. The V segment lost 6 bases and the J segment 4 bases; nucleotides outside the gene matches: 5. Germline V gene data show CDR1 as MNHEY and CDR2 as SMNVEV (reference sequence). The CDR3 DNA follows: TGTGCCAGCAGCCCCCGGACTAGCGGAGAGACCCAGTACTTC. Amino acids: CASSPRTSGETQYF.

The CDR3 protein is CASSILGALSTDTQYF. CDR3 sequence (DNA): TGTGCCAGTAGTATACTCGGGGCTCTTAGCACAGATACGCAGTATTTT. The chain links TRBV19 to TRBJ2-3; possibly TRBD1 or TRBD2 for D (5 bases each). V was trimmed by 2 bases and J by 0 bases, leaving 12 bases between them. The germline V gene has CDR1 LNHDA and CDR2 SQIVND (reference sequence). This CDR3 contains 16 residues.

J is TRBJ1-2 and V is TRBV6-1; no clear D. With 8 bases removed from V and 2 bases from J, the gap between germline ends came to 15 bases. The CDR3 has 14 residues. The germline V gene encodes CDR1 MNHNS and CDR2 SASEGT. CDR3 coding DNA: TGTGCCAGCTCCCCTCACTCTCTCAACTATGGCTACACCTTC. It is translated as CASSPHSLNYGYTF.

V is TRBV10-3 and J is TRBJ2-2; D gene unclear. The CDR3 is 15 amino acids. Germline values: CDR1 ENHRY, CDR2 SYGVKD. Between the trimmed V and J ends, which lost 6 bases and 6 bases, there was a span of 17 bases. The CDR3 DNA is TGTGCCATCAGCCATGGGCTGGAGACCGCCGGGGAGCTGTTTTTT. It codes for CAISHGLETAGELFF.

About this clone itself: The sample holds other DNA sequences that translate to the same CDR3. The chain uses TRBV28 and TRBJ2-1; 7 bases map to TRBD2. This CDR3 has 14 residues. The V segment lost 2 bases and the J segment 5 bases; nucleotides outside the gene matches: 3. Germline V gene sequence: CDR1 MDHEN, CDR2 SYDVKM. Here the CDR3 reads CASSLAGEDNEQFF. For the CDR3, the DNA is TGTGCCAGCAGTTTAGCGGGAGAGGACAATGAGCAGTTCTTC.

This clone was seen only once. The rearrangement uses TRBV2 and TRBJ2-4; TRBD2 aligns across 9 bases. V lost 2 bases and J lost 8; bases outside the gene matches: 13. Germline CDR1 is SNHLY and CDR2 is FYNNEI. The CDR3 runs to 17 residues. The CDR3 DNA reads TGTGCCAGCAGTGAACGGGGACTAGCCCCTAGGGCGGACATTCAGTACTTC. This codes for CASSERGLAPRADIQYF. Filled out from reference TRBV2 and TRBJ2-4, the complete variable domain reads EPEVTQTPSHQVTQMGQEVILRCVPISNHLYFYWYRQILGQKVEFLVSFYNNEISEKSEIFDDQFSVERPDGSNFTLKIRSTKLEDSAMYFCASSERGLAPRADIQYFGAGTRLSVL.

The gene calls are TRBV6-5 and TRBJ1-4; possibly TRBD1 for D (5 bases). Trimming took 8 bases from V and 7 from J, leaving 17 bases between them. The CDR3 consists of 14 residues. The V gene's germline CDR1 is MNHEY and CDR2 SVGAGI. This CDR3 is CASRFAAGSEKLFF. CDR3 coding DNA: TGTGCCAGCCGATTCGCGGCAGGGAGTGAAAAACTGTTTTTT.

CDR3 DNA sequence: TGTGCCAGCAGCTTAGGCGGGGGGGAGGCTAGAGATACGCAGTATTTT. Translated: CASSLGGGEARDTQYF. The genes are TRBV7-6 and TRBJ2-3; 9 bases fit TRBD2. The germline V gene encodes CDR1 SGHVS and CDR2 FNYEAQ. The CDR3 runs to 16 residues. Losses at the gene ends were 1 base for V and 5 bases for J; bases not matched to a gene: 7.

Regarding this clone: Other DNA sequences within the sample encode an identical CDR3. J is TRBJ2-7 and V is TRBV10-3, with 9 bases identical to TRBD2. The germline V gene has CDR1 ENHRY and CDR2 SYGVKD. This CDR3 is built from 15 residues. The ends lost 4 bases at V and 0 bases at J; junction bases unmatched: 4. The CDR3 sequence is CAISVTSGTSYEQYF. DNA of the CDR3: TGTGCCATCAGTGTGACTAGCGGAACCTCCTACGAGCAGTACTTC.

The chain joins TRBV30 to TRBJ1-3; D is unclear. Trimming shortened V by 8 bases and J by 4 bases, and 21 bases separated the two germline ends. CDR3 size: 15 residues. The germline gives CDR1 GTSNPN, CDR2 SVGIG (reference sequence). The CDR3 is CATTAWDLGGNTIYF. The CDR3 region has the DNA TGTGCCACAACTGCTTGGGATTTGGGAGGAAACACCATATATTTT.

This chain joins TRBV19 and TRBJ2-2, with 13 bases that match TRBD2. Germline CDR1 reads LNHDA; CDR2 reads SQIVND (reference sequence). With 9 bases clipped from V and 7 bases from J, the junction kept 17 bases outside the gene matches. The CDR3 loop spans 18 amino acids. The DNA for the CDR3 is TGTGCCAGAGTAACCGACGGGACTAGCGGGGATTGGTTCGGGGAGCTGTTTTTT. Translation: CARVTDGTSGDWFGELFF.

This clone was picked up a small number of times. The chain combines TRBV29-1 with TRBJ1-1; tentatively, D is TRBD1 (6 bases). Germline V lookup: CDR1 SQVTM, CDR2 ANQGSEA. The CDR3 runs to 14 residues. The V end lost 7 bases, the J end lost 3 bases, and 18 bases lay between the germline ends. This CDR3 is CSAVHGGEHTEAFF. Here the CDR3 DNA reads TGCAGCGCTGTGCACGGGGGCGAACACACTGAAGCTTTCTTT.

This chain connects TRBV7-6 to TRBJ2-1; 13 bases map to TRBD2. The CDR3 runs to 16 residues. CDR1 is SGHVS and CDR2 is FNYEAQ in the germline V gene. J was trimmed by 4 bases and V by 5 bases; bases with no gene match: 5. CDR3: CASSPRTSGRYNEQFF. The CDR3 bases are TGTGCCAGCAGCCCTCGGACTAGCGGGAGATACAATGAGCAGTTCTTC.

This clone was seen only once. The J gene is TRBJ2-7, the V gene TRBV28, with TRBD2 matching 8 bases. V lost 11 bases, J lost 3 bases, and 6 bases stayed unmatched. CDR1 is MDHEN and CDR2 is SYDVKM in the germline V gene. The CDR3 consists of 12 residues. CDR3: CAASGSGYEQYF. Written as DNA, the CDR3 is TGTGCCGCTAGCGGGTCGGGCTACGAGCAGTACTTC.

This clone was recorded once. The chain recombines TRBV27 with TRBJ1-2; TRBD1 matches at 9 bases. V shed 0 bases and J 6 bases; nucleotides not matched to a gene: 5. The CDR3 runs to 15 residues. Per the germline V gene, CDR1 is MNHEY and CDR2 is SMNVEV (reference sequence). CDR3 sequence (DNA): TGTGCCAGCAGTTTATCCGGGACAGGGAGGGATGGCTACACCTTC. Its translation: CASSLSGTGRDGYTF.

This chain joins TRBV7-9 and TRBJ2-3, with TRBD1 matching 9 bases. The length of the CDR3 is 16 residues. Looked up from germline, CDR1 is SEHNR and CDR2 is FQNEAQ (reference sequence). The V segment lost 4 bases and the J segment 4 bases; nucleotides outside the gene matches: 9. In DNA, the CDR3 is TGTGCCAGCAGCTCCACCGGGACAGGGCTGGCAGATACGCAGTATTTT. It yields the protein CASSSTGTGLADTQYF. The full variable domain, rest sourced from reference TRBV7-9 and TRBJ2-3, is DTGVSQNPRHKITKRGQNVTFRCDPISEHNRLYWYRQTLGQGPEFLTYFQNEAQLEKSRLLSDRFSAERPKGSFSTLEIQRTEQGDSAMYLCASSSTGTGLADTQYFGPGTRLTVL.

CDR3 sequence: CASSPRGGREQFF. CDR3 in DNA: TGTGCCAGCAGCCCACGGGGGGGTCGCGAGCAGTTCTTC. The chain has TRBV27 and TRBJ2-1; TRBD2 aligns across 8 bases. Losses at the gene ends were 6 bases for V and 10 bases for J; bases not matched to a gene: 8. Germline CDR1 MNHEY, CDR2 SMNVEV (reference sequence). The CDR3 covers 13 residues.

The chain couples TRBV7-9 to TRBJ2-6, with unresolved D. Germline CDR1 and CDR2: SEHNR and FQNEAQ (reference sequence). The V and J ends lost 10 bases and 0 bases respectively, with 7 bases between them. CDR3 length: 13 residues. CDR3 coding DNA: TGTGCCACCAAGATCTCTGGGGCCAACGTCCTGACTTTC. Protein: CATKISGANVLTF.

This chain uses TRBV19 with TRBJ2-1; D not resolved. Looked up from germline, CDR1 is LNHDA and CDR2 is SQIVND (reference sequence). Trimming shortened V by 1 base and J by 7 bases, and 5 bases separated the two germline ends. The CDR3 has 12 amino acids. The chain's CDR3 is CASSIVRNEQFF. The CDR3 nucleotides are TGTGCCAGTAGTATAGTAAGGAATGAGCAGTTCTTC.

The chain has TRBV6-1 and TRBJ2-7; 7 bases are a match to TRBD1. The germline gives CDR1 MNHNS, CDR2 SASEGT. V was pared by 2 bases and J by 3 bases, with 10 bases of the junction left unmatched. There are 16 residues in the CDR3. CDR3 nucleotide sequence: TGTGCCAGCAGTGAACTCTTTGGGACAGCAAACTACGAGCAGTACTTC. Encoded protein: CASSELFGTANYEQYF.